This paragraph reports one TCR beta chain. Its target is unknown. These data belong to a study of T-cell memory formation after mild COVID-19. Study results and limitations: Clones contracting day 15 to 85 were balanced CD4/CD8; later expanders leaned CD4+. CD4+ contracting clones lay mainly in CM and EM, CD8+ ones in EMRA.

J was trimmed by 2 bases and V by 1 base; bases with no gene match: 3. The CDR3 is 15 residues long. Germline V lookup: CDR1 LGHDT, CDR2 YNNKEL (reference sequence). TCRdb independently ran MiXCR on the 5' RACE reads; one entry per CDR3 protein. This table holds 150,000 to 200,000 distinct CDR3 sequences, roughly a third found once. The gene calls are TRBV3-1 and TRBJ2-3, with TRBD2 matching over 7 bases. Sequenced: PBMCs or a T cell subset sorted from them (not recorded which). This TCR came from an adult woman who had mild COVID-19 (a few samples of this study predate the infection). Cell type and time point are not known. The CDR3 region has the DNA TGTGCCAGCAGCCAAGGTGAGCGGGACACAGATACGCAGTATTTT. This encodes CASSQGERDTDTQYF.